The subject of this entry is one TCR beta chain. The antigen is undetermined. At the DNA level, this CDR3 is encoded by other sequences in the same sample as well. Only in-frame clones appear in the TCRdb table, and some are missing; sequencing was by immunoSEQ multiplex PCR. The sample includes 2 million to 2.5 million clones, under 95% of them seen just once. The sample is drawn from a study of shared clonotypes between healthy human individuals. Overall study findings and caveats: What rarefaction showed was incomplete sorted-subset sequencing despite large depth.

The CDR3 contains 12 residues. Looked up from germline, CDR1 is SGHRS and CDR2 is YFSETQ. The germline V and J ends were trimmed by 3 bases and 3 bases, with 3 bases remaining between them. V gene TRBV5-1 combines with J gene TRBJ1-4, with D hard to call. This TCR was recovered from a young man in good health. Some clones in this sample may be carry-over from other donors' samples. The material sequenced was naive CD4+ T cells from PBMCs. Subset defined: CD45RA+ positively selected. In nucleotides, the CDR3 is TGCGCCAGCAGCTCCCCTAATGAAAAACTGTTTTTT. The encoded protein is CASSSPNEKLFF.